These T cell receptor beta chains were read from a single sample in a study of early T cells in non-severe SARS-CoV-2 infection. TCRdb re-analysed the 5' RACE reads in MiXCR, keeping a single row per CDR3 protein. This sample has 75,000 to 90,000 distinct CDR3 sequences; less than 8% occur once, and the top ten carry less than 9.5%. Sequenced material: whole blood. The receptors shown here come from an adult who was a healthcare worker with PCR-confirmed SARS-CoV-2 infection or an uninfected control (not recorded which). The CDR3 runs from the conserved cysteine through the conserved F or W. D genes are given only for firm matches. Rows may omit the clone size; those that give it use once, few, many or a size class.

J | V | D | size | length | CDR3 | DNA
TRBJ2-3 | TRBV29-1 | TRBD1 | - | 15 | CSVASQGALTDTQYF | TGCAGCGTTGCATCACAGGGGGCCCTCACAGATACGCAGTATTTT
TRBJ1-1 | TRBV5-1 | TRBD1 | few | 16 | CASREGTGIMNTEAFF | TGCGCCAGCAGGGAAGGGACAGGGATCATGAACACTGAAGCTTTCTTT
TRBJ2-7 | TRBV11-2 | - | many | 15 | CASSFYVGPSYEQYF | TGTGCCAGCAGCTTTTACGTCGGTCCTTCCTACGAGCAGTACTTC
TRBJ2-4 | TRBV4-3 | - | few | 13 | CASSQALPNIQYF | TGCGCCAGCAGCCAGGCCCTGCCAAACATTCAGTACTTC
TRBJ1-4 | TRBV6-5 | - | many | 16 | CASSSGRGPAREKLFF | TGTGCCAGCAGCTCCGGCCGGGGGCCGGCCCGGGAAAAACTGTTTTTT
TRBJ1-3 | TRBV27 | TRBD1 | many | 13 | CASSHRGLNTIYF | TGTGCCAGCAGTCACAGGGGGTTAAACACCATATATTTT
TRBJ1-1 | TRBV6-1 | - | many | 18 | CASSELSGRGRRGTEAFF | TGTGCCAGCAGTGAGCTCTCTGGCCGAGGGAGACGGGGCACTGAAGCTTTCTTT
TRBJ1-2 | TRBV7-8 | - | many | 15 | CASSPDRGVYYGYTF | TGTGCCAGCAGCCCCGACCGGGGGGTTTACTATGGCTACACCTTC
TRBJ2-2 | TRBV2 | - | few | 13 | CASSDRFTGELFF | TGTGCCAGCAGTGACAGGTTCACCGGGGAGCTGTTTTTT
TRBJ2-1 | TRBV14 | TRBD2 | many | 17 | CASSQDFRLAVGDEQFF | TGTGCCAGCAGCCAAGATTTCCGTCTAGCGGTGGGGGATGAGCAGTTCTTC
TRBJ1-1 | TRBV6-6 | - | many | 13 | CASSYSLDTEAFF | TGTGCCAGCAGTTACTCGTTGGACACTGAAGCTTTCTTT
TRBJ2-2 | TRBV2 | TRBD2 | many | 18 | CASSDTVGLAGQTGELFF | TGTGCCAGCAGTGATACCGTAGGACTAGCGGGACAGACCGGGGAGCTGTTTTTT
TRBJ1-1 | TRBV29-1 | TRBD1 | many | 12 | CSVVTGATEAFF | TGCAGCGTCGTGACAGGGGCCACTGAAGCTTTCTTT
TRBJ2-3 | TRBV3-1 | TRBD2 | - | 16 | CASSQGLAGFTDTQYF | TGTGCCAGCAGCCAAGGGCTAGCGGGATTCACAGATACGCAGTATTTT
TRBJ2-3 | TRBV7-2 | - | many | 15 | CASSLASGRTDTQYF | TGTGCCAGCAGCTTAGCTTCTGGACGCACAGATACGCAGTATTTT
TRBJ2-7 | TRBV3-1 | TRBD2 | - | 15 | CASSQVPGLNYEQYF | TGTGCCAGCAGCCAAGTCCCGGGACTAAACTACGAGCAGTACTTC
TRBJ2-7 | TRBV5-1 | TRBD1 | few | 15 | CASSYRQGKGYEQYF | TGCGCCAGCAGCTACCGACAGGGAAAGGGGTACGAGCAGTACTTC
TRBJ2-2 | TRBV5-1 | TRBD2 | medium-sized | 17 | CASSLYSGGMNTGELFF | TGCGCCAGCAGCTTGTATAGCGGGGGAATGAACACCGGGGAGCTGTTTTTT
TRBJ2-4 | TRBV6-1 | - | few | 16 | CASSGSRGFRENIQYF | TGTGCCAGCAGCGGGAGCCGGGGCTTCCGCGAAAACATTCAGTACTTC
TRBJ2-3 | TRBV6-6 | - | many | 15 | CASSLLDTSTDTQYF | TGTGCCAGCAGCCTATTGGACACTAGCACAGATACGCAGTATTTT
TRBJ2-3 | TRBV29-1 | TRBD2 | many | 14 | CSVDKREVTDTQYF | TGCAGCGTTGATAAGCGGGAGGTAACAGATACGCAGTATTTT
TRBJ2-7 | TRBV6-6 | TRBD2 | few | 13 | CASTPGLAGEQYF | TGTGCCAGCACCCCTGGACTAGCTGGCGAGCAGTACTTC
TRBJ2-5 | TRBV12-3/TRBV12-4 | - | many | 12 | CASSLRMETQYF | TGTGCCAGCAGTTTACGGATGGAGACCCAGTACTTC
TRBJ1-2 | TRBV14 | - | many | 14 | CASSKEAGDYGYTF | TGTGCCAGCAGCAAAGAGGCAGGGGACTATGGCTACACCTTC
TRBJ1-4 | TRBV11-2 | - | few | 14 | CASSLVGAGEKLFF | TGTGCCAGCAGCTTAGTGGGGGCAGGTGAAAAACTGTTTTTT
TRBJ2-3 | TRBV20-1 | TRBD1 | - | 14 | CSASRDRDVDTQYF | TGCAGTGCTAGCCGGGACAGGGATGTAGATACGCAGTATTTT
TRBJ2-7 | TRBV7-9 | TRBD1 | - | 16 | CASSPPPGQGSYEQYF | TGTGCCAGCAGCCCCCCCCCCGGACAGGGTTCCTACGAGCAGTACTTC
TRBJ2-7 | TRBV15 | - | few | 13 | CATSSSQGYEQYF | TGTGCCACCAGCAGCTCACAGGGTTACGAGCAGTACTTC
TRBJ2-3 | TRBV30 | - | few | 13 | CACAGRGADTQYF | TGTGCCTGTGCTGGCAGGGGAGCAGATACGCAGTATTTT
TRBJ1-2 | TRBV6-2/TRBV6-3 | - | once | 14 | CASSSPDSLYGYTF | TGTGCCAGCAGTTCCCCCGACAGCCTCTATGGCTACACCTTC
TRBJ2-7 | TRBV7-2 | - | many | 15 | CASRGKGAATYEQYF | TGTGCCAGCAGGGGGAAAGGGGCAGCAACCTACGAGCAGTACTTC
TRBJ2-2 | TRBV6-2/TRBV6-3 | - | many | 14 | CASRRQVNTGELFF | TGTGCCAGCAGGCGACAGGTGAACACCGGGGAGCTGTTTTTT
TRBJ2-5 | TRBV10-3 | TRBD1 | - | 14 | CAISLGQGQETQYF | TGTGCCATCAGCTTAGGACAGGGGCAAGAGACCCAGTACTTC
TRBJ1-1 | TRBV25-1 | - | - | 13 | CASSEFRGLEAFF | TGTGCCAGCAGTGAATTCAGGGGTCTTGAAGCTTTCTTT
TRBJ2-5 | TRBV19 | - | many | 14 | CASSKWQGEETQYF | TGTGCCAGTAGCAAGTGGCAGGGAGAAGAGACCCAGTACTTC
TRBJ2-7 | TRBV7-2 | TRBD1 | few | 14 | CASSNRTGRSEQYF | TGTGCCAGCAGCAACCGGACAGGAAGGAGCGAGCAGTACTTC
TRBJ2-5 | TRBV9 | - | few | 14 | CASSVGGTQETQYF | TGTGCCAGCAGCGTAGGGGGCACCCAAGAGACCCAGTACTTC
TRBJ2-2 | TRBV28 | TRBD2 | - | 16 | CASSLIAGRRTGELFF | TGTGCCAGCAGTTTAATAGCGGGACGTCGCACCGGGGAGCTGTTTTTT
TRBJ2-1 | TRBV18 | - | few | 14 | CASSPRASRNEQFF | TGTGCCAGCTCACCAAGAGCTAGCCGCAATGAGCAGTTCTTC
TRBJ1-2 | TRBV7-8 | - | many | 16 | CASSLTRAGPTDGYTF | TGTGCCAGCAGCTTAACCCGGGCAGGTCCAACAGATGGCTACACCTTC
TRBJ2-5 | TRBV7-9 | TRBD1 | - | 15 | CASSVQGVKEETQYF | TGTGCCAGCAGCGTACAGGGGGTGAAAGAAGAGACCCAGTACTTC
TRBJ2-7 | TRBV7-2 | - | many | 14 | CASSPSSGGARQYF | TGTGCCAGCAGCCCTTCTTCCGGCGGAGCCCGGCAGTACTTC
TRBJ2-1 | TRBV20-1 | - | many | 14 | CSAITRPTYNEQFF | TGCAGTGCCATTACACGGCCAACCTACAATGAGCAGTTCTTC
TRBJ2-7 | TRBV6-5 | TRBD1 | many | 11 | CASSTPGQSYF | TGTGCCAGCAGTACCCCGGGACAGTCGTACTTC
TRBJ2-5 | TRBV7-7 | TRBD1 | - | 15 | CASSLSTGGQETQYF | TGTGCCAGCAGCTTAAGTACAGGGGGCCAAGAGACCCAGTACTTC
TRBJ2-5 | TRBV11-2 | - | few | 13 | CASSLGLEETQYF | TGTGCCAGCAGCTTAGGACTAGAGGAGACCCAGTACTTC
TRBJ2-1 | TRBV10-2 | - | many | 13 | CASSDNGYNEQFF | TGCGCCAGCAGTGACAACGGTTACAATGAGCAGTTCTTC
TRBJ2-7 | TRBV11-2 | - | - | 14 | CASRSSGNSYEQYF | TGTGCCAGCAGATCGAGCGGTAACTCCTACGAGCAGTACTTC
TRBJ1-5 | TRBV5-1 | - | - | 15 | CASSAMGLINQPQHF | TGCGCCAGCAGCGCGATGGGACTCATCAATCAGCCCCAGCATTTT
TRBJ2-5 | TRBV11-2 | - | few | 14 | CASSLAGPGKTQYF | TGTGCCAGCAGCTTAGCAGGTCCTGGGAAGACCCAGTACTTC
TRBJ2-7 | TRBV10-3 | TRBD1 | - | 11 | CAIRSQGEQYF | TGTGCCATCAGATCACAGGGGGAGCAGTACTTC
TRBJ2-7 | TRBV29-1 | - | few | 13 | CSVGTVSSYEQYF | TGCAGCGTGGGGACGGTATCCTCCTACGAGCAGTACTTC
TRBJ1-5 | TRBV24-1 | - | few | 13 | CATSRQSNQPQHF | TGTGCCACCAGTCGACAGAGCAATCAGCCCCAGCATTTT